A selection of T cell receptor beta chains follows, all from one sample in a study of cytomegalovirus exposure and HLA in healthy donors. The method was immunoSEQ multiplex PCR; TCRdb's version includes in-frame clones alone and lacks a portion of them. The table has approximately 150,000 clones, roughly 92% seen once. The sequenced material came from PBMCs. Receptors originate from a man aged 18 to 29 in good health and CMV-seronegative. Both conserved end residues are part of each CDR3. D genes are given only for firm matches. Clone size, where shown, is once, few, many, or a class for clones that have expanded.

v_call	d_call	j_call	clone_size	cdr3_aa	cdr3_nt
TRBV5-4	NA	TRBJ2-7	few	CASSLAGRGPFGEQYF	TGTGCCAGCAGCTTGGCCGGGCGGGGGCCCTTCGGGGAGCAGTACTTC
TRBV18	NA	TRBJ2-3	NA	CASSPPARSGTQYF	TGTGCCAGCTCACCACCGGCGCGATCGGGTACGCAGTATTTT
TRBV7-2	TRBD2	TRBJ2-4	NA	CASSSGRAVAKNIQYF	TGTGCCAGCAGCTCGGGGAGGGCGGTAGCCAAAAACATTCAGTACTTC
TRBV30	NA	TRBJ1-5	NA	CAWSSGWAQPQHF	TGTGCCTGGAGTAGCGGTTGGGCTCAGCCCCAGCATTTT
TRBV14	TRBD1	TRBJ1-6	once	CASSPTGASYNSPLHF	TGTGCCAGCAGCCCGACAGGGGCATCCTATAATTCACCCCTCCACTTT
TRBV10-1	TRBD2	TRBJ2-1	once	CASSESTSGREQFF	TGCGCCAGCAGTGAGTCGACTAGCGGGCGGGAGCAGTTCTTC
TRBV7-9	NA	TRBJ2-5	NA	CASSLVGGQETQYF	TGTGCCAGCAGCTTAGTGGGGGGCCAAGAGACCCAGTACTTC
TRBV2	TRBD2	TRBJ2-2	NA	CASKKGGTIGLFF	TGTGCCAGCAAAAAAGGAGGGACTATCGGGCTGTTTTTT
TRBV5-1	TRBD1	TRBJ2-7	NA	CASSSGQVLDEQYF	TGCGCCAGCAGCTCAGGACAGGTCTTAGACGAGCAGTACTTC
TRBV6-5	NA	TRBJ2-5	NA	CASSPGLTKRTQYF	TGTGCCAGCAGTCCTGGACTAACCAAGAGAACCCAGTACTTC
TRBV7-9	NA	TRBJ2-1	once	CASSLGVLADNNEQFF	TGTGCCAGCAGCTTAGGTGTACTAGCCGATAACAATGAGCAGTTCTTC
TRBV15	TRBD2	TRBJ2-3	NA	CATSGPEGLAGDTDTQYF	TGTGCCACCAGCGGGCCCGAGGGACTAGCGGGAGACACAGATACGCAGTATTTT
TRBV6-5	NA	TRBJ2-5	NA	CATFDFQETQYF	TGTGCCACCTTTGACTTCCAAGAGACCCAGTACTTC
TRBV15	NA	TRBJ1-4	NA	CATSSLKHTRAYNEKLFF	TGTGCCACCAGCAGCTTAAAACATACGAGGGCCTATAATGAAAAACTGTTTTTT
TRBV2	TRBD2	TRBJ2-2	once	CASSERASGANTGELFF	TGTGCCAGCAGTGAAAGGGCTAGCGGGGCGAACACCGGGGAGCTGTTTTTT
TRBV10-1	NA	TRBJ1-1	NA	CASSENLKNTEAFF	TGCGCCAGCAGTGAGAATTTAAAGAACACTGAAGCTTTCTTT
TRBV7-6	TRBD2	TRBJ2-1	NA	CASSLEAGGSPNEQFF	TGTGCCAGCAGCTTAGAAGCGGGAGGGTCCCCCAATGAGCAGTTCTTC